This T cell receptor (beta chain) was recovered during a study of CD8 T cells in ankylosing spondylitis. Quantitative 5'-RACE with molecular barcodes produced the TCR beta libraries. One entry per CDR3 protein, called by TCRdb with MiXCR from the 5' RACE reads. The sample records around 140,000 distinct CDR3 sequences, about 15% being singletons. Regarding the study as a whole: Significant enrichment of disease-linked clones was reportedly seen in matched ankylosing spondylitis synovial fluid. A number of the motif variants had already been described in reactive arthritis synovial fluid and blood. A TCR beta motif of roughly eight highly homologous variants appeared characteristic of ankylosing spondylitis blood. Peripheral blood samples showed relatively rare disease-linked clones, and these clones were CD8+.

On this clonotype itself: The antigen remains unidentified.

Germline values: CDR1 KGHSH, CDR2 LQKENI. The germline V and J ends were trimmed by 0 bases and 0 bases, with 9 bases remaining between them. The CDR3 spans 15 residues. This clonotype was obtained from a male donor with ankylosing spondylitis. The V and J genes are TRBV18 and TRBJ2-7, with D perhaps being TRBD1 or TRBD2 (5 bases each). Sequenced: blood, either unsorted or a sorted T cell fraction (not recorded which). The CDR3: CASSPPGTSSYEQYF. CDR3 DNA sequence: TGTGCCAGCTCACCACCGGGGACGAGCTCCTACGAGCAGTACTTC.